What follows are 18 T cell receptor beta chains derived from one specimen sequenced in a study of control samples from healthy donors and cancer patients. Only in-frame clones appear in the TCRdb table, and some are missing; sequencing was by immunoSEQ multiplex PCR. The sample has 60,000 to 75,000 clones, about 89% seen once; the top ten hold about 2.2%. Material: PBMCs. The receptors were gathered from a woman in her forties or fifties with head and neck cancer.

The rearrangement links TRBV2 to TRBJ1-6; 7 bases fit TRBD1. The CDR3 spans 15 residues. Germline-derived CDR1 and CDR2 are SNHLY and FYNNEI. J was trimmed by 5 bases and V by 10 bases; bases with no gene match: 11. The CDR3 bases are TGTGCCAACCCTTCTGACAGGGAAGATAATTCACCCCTCCACTTT. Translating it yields CANPSDREDNSPLHF.

The CDR3 reads CASSYRLMMNTEAFF. CDR3 DNA sequence: TGTGCCAGCAGTTACAGGCTGATGATGAACACTGAAGCTTTCTTT. The chain couples TRBV6-6 to TRBJ1-1; no definite D call. This CDR3 region has 15 residues. Germline lookup yields CDR1 MNHNY and CDR2 SVGAGI (reference sequence). V gave up 2 bases and J gave up 0 bases, with 10 bases separating them.

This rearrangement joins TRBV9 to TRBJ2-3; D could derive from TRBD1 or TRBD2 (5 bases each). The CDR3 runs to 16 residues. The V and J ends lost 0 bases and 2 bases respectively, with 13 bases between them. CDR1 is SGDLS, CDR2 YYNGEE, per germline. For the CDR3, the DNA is TGTGCCAGCAGCGTAGGGCAGGGACCCCCCACAGATACGCAGTATTTT. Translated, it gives CASSVGQGPPTDTQYF.

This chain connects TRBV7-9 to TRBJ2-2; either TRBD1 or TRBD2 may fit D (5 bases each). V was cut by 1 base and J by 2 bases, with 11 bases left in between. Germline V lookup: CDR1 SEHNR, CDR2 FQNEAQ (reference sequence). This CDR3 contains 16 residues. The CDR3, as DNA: TGTGCCAGCAGCTTAGGAGGGCAGGGCAACACCGGGGAGCTGTTTTTT. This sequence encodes CASSLGGQGNTGELFF.

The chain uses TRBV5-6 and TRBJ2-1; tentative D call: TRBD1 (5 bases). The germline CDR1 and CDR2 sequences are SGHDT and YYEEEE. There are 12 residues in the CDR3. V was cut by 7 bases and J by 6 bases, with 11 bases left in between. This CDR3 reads CASHRQANEQFF. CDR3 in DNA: TGTGCCAGCCACAGGCAAGCCAATGAGCAGTTCTTC.

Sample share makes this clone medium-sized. CDR3 bases: TGTGCCAGCAGCGAAGGGAGGGGGCGTGGATATGGCTACACCTTC. Translated: CASSEGRGRGYGYTF. The chain couples TRBV14 to TRBJ1-2, with 7 bases that match TRBD1. Germline trimming cut 5 bases from V and 5 bases from J; bases unmatched to any gene: 11. Germline V lookup: CDR1 SGHDN, CDR2 FVKESK. The CDR3 covers 15 residues.

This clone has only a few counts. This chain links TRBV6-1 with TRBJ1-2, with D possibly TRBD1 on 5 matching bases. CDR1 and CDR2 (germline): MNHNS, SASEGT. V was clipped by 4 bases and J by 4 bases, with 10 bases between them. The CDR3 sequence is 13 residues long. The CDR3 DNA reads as TGTGCCAGCAGTGTAGCAGGGACCTATGGCTACACCTTC. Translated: CASSVAGTYGYTF.

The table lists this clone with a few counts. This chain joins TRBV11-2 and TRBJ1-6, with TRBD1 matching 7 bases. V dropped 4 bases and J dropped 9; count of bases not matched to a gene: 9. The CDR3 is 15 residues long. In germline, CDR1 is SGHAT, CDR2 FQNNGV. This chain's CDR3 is CASSSRGVSGSPLHF. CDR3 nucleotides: TGTGCCAGCAGCTCCAGGGGGGTCTCTGGTTCACCCCTCCACTTT.

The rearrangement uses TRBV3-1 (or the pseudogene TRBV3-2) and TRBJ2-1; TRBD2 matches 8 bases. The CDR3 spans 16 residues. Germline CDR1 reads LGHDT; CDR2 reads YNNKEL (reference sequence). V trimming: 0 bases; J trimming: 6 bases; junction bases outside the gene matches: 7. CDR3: CASSQEYGGAGNEQFF. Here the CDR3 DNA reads TGTGCCAGCAGCCAAGAGTACGGGGGGGCGGGCAATGAGCAGTTCTTC.

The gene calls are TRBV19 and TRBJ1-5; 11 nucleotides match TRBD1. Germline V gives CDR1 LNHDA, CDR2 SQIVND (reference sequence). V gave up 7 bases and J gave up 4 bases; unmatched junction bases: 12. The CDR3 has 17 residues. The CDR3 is CASIASRDRGRNQPQHF. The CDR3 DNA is TGTGCCAGTATCGCCTCCCGGGACAGGGGGAGAAATCAGCCCCAGCATTTT.

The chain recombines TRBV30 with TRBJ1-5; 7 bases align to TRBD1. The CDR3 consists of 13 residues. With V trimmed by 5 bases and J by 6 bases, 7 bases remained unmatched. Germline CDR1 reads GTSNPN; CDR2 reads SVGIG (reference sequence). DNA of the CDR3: TGTGCCTGGGGGCAAGGGGGCTTTCAGCCCCAGCATTTT. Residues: CAWGQGGFQPQHF.

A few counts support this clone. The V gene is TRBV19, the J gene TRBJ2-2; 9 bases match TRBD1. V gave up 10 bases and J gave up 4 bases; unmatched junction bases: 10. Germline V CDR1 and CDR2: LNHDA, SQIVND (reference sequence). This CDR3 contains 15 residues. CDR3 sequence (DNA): TGTGCCACCTCTCCGGGACAGGGAAGCACCGGGGAGCTGTTTTTT. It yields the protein CATSPGQGSTGELFF.

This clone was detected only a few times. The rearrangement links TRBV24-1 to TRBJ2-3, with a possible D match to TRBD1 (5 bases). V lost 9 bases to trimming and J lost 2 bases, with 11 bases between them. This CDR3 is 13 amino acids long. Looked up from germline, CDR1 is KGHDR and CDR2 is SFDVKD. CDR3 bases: TGTGCCACCCATGACAGCTACACAGATACGCAGTATTTT. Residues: CATHDSYTDTQYF.

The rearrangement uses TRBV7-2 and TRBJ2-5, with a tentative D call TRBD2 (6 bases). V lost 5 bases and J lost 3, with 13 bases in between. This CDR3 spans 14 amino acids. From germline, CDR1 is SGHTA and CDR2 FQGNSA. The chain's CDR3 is CASSRSEGKETQYF. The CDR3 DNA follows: TGTGCCAGCAGCCGCTCGGAGGGGAAAGAGACCCAGTACTTC.

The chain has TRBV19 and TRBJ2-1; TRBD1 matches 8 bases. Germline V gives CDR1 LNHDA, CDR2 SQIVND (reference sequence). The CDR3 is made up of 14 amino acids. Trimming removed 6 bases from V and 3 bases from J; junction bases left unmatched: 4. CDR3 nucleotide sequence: TGTGCCAGTAGCTGGACAGGGAGCTACAATGAGCAGTTCTTC. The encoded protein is CASSWTGSYNEQFF.

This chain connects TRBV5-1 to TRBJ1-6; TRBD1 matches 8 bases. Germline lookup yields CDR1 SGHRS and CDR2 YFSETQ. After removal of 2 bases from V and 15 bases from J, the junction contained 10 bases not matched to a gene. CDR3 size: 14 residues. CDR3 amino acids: CASSLGQGQRRLHF. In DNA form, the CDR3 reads TGCGCCAGCAGCTTAGGACAGGGCCAGAGGCGCCTCCACTTT.

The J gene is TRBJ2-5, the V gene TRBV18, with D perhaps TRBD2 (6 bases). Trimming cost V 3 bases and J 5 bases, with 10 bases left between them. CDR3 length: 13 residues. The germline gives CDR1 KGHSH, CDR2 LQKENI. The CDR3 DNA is TGTGCCAGCTCACCCCTCCGGGGGGAGACCCAGTACTTC. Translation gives CASSPLRGETQYF.

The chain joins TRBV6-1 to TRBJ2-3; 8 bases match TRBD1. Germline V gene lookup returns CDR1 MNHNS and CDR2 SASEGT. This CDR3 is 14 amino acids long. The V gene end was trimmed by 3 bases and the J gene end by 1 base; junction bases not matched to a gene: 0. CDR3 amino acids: CASSEDRGTDTQYF. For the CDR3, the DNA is TGTGCCAGCAGTGAGGACAGGGGCACAGATACGCAGTATTTT.